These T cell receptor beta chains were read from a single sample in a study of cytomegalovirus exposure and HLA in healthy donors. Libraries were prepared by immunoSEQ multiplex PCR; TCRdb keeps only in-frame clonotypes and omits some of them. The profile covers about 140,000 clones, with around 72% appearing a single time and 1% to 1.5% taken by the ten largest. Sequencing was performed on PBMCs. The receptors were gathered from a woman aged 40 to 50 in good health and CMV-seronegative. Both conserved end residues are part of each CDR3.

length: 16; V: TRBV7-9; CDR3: CSSSLAPGQNTGELFF
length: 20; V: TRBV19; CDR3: CASKGLPGLAGGGGTDTQYF
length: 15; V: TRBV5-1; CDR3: CASSLETGVRTEAFF
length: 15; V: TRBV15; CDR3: CATSRVPGGQETQYF
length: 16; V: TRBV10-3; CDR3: CAISQTSGGTPYEQYF
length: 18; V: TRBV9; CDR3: CASSVGRRPGTWDYGYTF
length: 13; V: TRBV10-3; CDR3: CATTGGDSYEQYF
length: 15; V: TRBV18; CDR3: CASSPAGQGSDTQYF
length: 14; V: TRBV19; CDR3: CASSPSLRADGYTF
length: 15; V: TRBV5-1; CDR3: CASSLRTGEKETQYF
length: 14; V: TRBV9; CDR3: CASSVELWSTEAFF
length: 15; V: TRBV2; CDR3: CASSASGDSNQPQHF
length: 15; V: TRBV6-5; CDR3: CASSLTGSPDTEAFF
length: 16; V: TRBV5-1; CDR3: CASSLADFQPPNEQFF
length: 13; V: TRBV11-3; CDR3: CASSLNGQTEAFF
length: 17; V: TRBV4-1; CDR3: CASRDTYRDRSNQPQHF
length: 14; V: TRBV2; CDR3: CASSETGRDSPLHF
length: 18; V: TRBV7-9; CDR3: CASSLGGTGTLLNYGYTF
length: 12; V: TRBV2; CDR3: CASQKGGSPLHF
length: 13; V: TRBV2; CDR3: CASMRTENEKLFF
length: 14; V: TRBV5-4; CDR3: CASSLGQVPYGYTF
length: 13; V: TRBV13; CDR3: CASSSTGDDEQFF
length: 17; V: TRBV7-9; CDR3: CASSLVGGDQMASPLHF
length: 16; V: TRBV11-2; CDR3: CASSHWGAGGSYEQYF
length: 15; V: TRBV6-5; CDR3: CASSSEGLVDNEQFF
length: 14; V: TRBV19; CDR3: CASSLTGPIYGYTF
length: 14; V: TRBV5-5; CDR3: CASSLEGGGTEAFF
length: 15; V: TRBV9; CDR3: CASSVDLTSDTEAFF
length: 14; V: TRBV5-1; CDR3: CASSFNRGSYEQYF
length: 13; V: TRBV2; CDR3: CASSSTGDTEAFF
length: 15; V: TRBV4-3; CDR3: CASSRDRTGDMSYTF
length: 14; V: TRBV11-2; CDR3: CASSLNYGSQPQHF
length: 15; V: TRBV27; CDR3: CASSATSAGNSPLHF
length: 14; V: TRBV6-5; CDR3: CASSRGPNTGELFF
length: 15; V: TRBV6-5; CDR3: CASRHQRGGLDEQFF
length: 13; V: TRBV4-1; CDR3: CASSQDLRRELFF
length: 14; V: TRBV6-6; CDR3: CASSYQDRGHGYTF
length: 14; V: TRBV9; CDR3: CASKRDTNTGELFF
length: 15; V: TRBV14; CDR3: CASSQIILGASEAFF
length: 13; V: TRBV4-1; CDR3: CAAGGDIGYGYTF